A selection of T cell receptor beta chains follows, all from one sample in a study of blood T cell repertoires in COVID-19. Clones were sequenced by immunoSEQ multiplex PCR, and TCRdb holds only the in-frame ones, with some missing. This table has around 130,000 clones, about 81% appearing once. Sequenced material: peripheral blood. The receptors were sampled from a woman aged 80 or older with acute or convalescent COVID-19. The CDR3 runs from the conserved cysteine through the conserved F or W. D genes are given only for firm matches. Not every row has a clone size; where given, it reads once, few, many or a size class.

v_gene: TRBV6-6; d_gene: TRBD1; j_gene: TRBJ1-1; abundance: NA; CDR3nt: TGTGCCAGCAGACCCTTATCGACAGGGATCGGCACTGAAGCTTTCTTT; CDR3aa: CASRPLSTGIGTEAFF
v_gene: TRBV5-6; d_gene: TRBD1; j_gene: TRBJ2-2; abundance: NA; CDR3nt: TGTGCCAGCAGCTCTGGGACAGGGAACACCGGGGAGCTGTTTTTT; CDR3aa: CASSSGTGNTGELFF
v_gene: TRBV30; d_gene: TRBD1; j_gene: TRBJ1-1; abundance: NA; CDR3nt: TGTGCCAGTCGACAGGGGACTTACACTGAAGCTTTCTTT; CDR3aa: CASRQGTYTEAFF
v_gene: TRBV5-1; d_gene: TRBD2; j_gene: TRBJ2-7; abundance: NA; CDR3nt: TGCGCCAGCAGCGGGGGACTAGCTACCTCCTACGAGCAGTACTTC; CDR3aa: CASSGGLATSYEQYF
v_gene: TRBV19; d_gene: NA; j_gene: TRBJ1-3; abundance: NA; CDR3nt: TGTGCCAGTAGCCGCGCAAATCAAGCTGGAAACACCATATATTTT; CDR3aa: CASSRANQAGNTIYF
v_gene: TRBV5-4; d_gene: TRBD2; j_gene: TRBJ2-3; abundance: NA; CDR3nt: TGTGCCAGCAGCACTCGGGGGGGGGCAGATACGCAGTATTTT; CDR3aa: CASSTRGGADTQYF
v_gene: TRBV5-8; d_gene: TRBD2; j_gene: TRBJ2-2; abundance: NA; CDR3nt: TGTGCCAGCAGCTCCACCCCCCGGGGGGAAACGACCGGGGAGCTGTTTTTT; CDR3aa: CASSSTPRGETTGELFF
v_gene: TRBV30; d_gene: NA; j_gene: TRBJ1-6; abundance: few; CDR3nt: TGTGCCTGGAGTGGGGGGCCAGTGAATTCACCCCTCCACTTT; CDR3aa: CAWSGGPVNSPLHF
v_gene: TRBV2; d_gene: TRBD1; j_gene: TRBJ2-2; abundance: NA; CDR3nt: TGTGCCAGCAGTGAAGAGAGACCGGGACAGGGGGCGTCCACCGGGGAGCTGTTTTTT; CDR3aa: CASSEERPGQGASTGELFF
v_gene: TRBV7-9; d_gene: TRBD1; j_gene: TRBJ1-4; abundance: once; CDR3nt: TGTGCCAGCAGCCGACAGGGAGCTAATGAAAAACTGTTTTTT; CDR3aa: CASSRQGANEKLFF
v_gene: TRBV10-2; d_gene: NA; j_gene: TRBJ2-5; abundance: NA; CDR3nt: TGCGCCAGCCAGGGTAGGGGAGAGACCCAGTACTTC; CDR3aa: CASQGRGETQYF
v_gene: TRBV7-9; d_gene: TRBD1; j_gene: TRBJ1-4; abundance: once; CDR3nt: TGTGCCACCGTCCGGGACAGTGGGGAAAAACTGTTTTTT; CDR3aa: CATVRDSGEKLFF
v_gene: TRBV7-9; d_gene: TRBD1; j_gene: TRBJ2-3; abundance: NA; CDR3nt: TGTGCCAGCAGGCCTCGGGACAGTGAGAATACGCAGTATTTT; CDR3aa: CASRPRDSENTQYF
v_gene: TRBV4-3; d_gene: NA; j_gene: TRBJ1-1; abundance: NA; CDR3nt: TGCGCCAGCAGCCATGGTAGAGAGACTGAAGCTTTCTTT; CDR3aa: CASSHGRETEAFF
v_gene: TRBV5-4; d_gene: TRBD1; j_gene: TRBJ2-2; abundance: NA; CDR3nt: TGTGCCAGCAGCTTGGGACAGGGAAAAACCGGGGAGCTGTTTTTT; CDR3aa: CASSLGQGKTGELFF
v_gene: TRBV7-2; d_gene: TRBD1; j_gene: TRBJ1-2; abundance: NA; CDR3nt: TGTGCCAGCAGCTTAGATAGAGGGGGCCACTATGGCTACACCTTC; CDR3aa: CASSLDRGGHYGYTF
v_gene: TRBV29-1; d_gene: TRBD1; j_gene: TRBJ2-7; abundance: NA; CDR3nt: TGCAGCGTTGAAGTTACCACCGGGACAGGGTTGTCCTACGAGCAGTACTTC; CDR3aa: CSVEVTTGTGLSYEQYF
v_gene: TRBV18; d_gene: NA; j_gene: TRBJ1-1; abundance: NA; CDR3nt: TGTGCCAGCTCACTAAACGAAAGGACAGCGAACACTGAAGCTTTCTTT; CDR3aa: CASSLNERTANTEAFF
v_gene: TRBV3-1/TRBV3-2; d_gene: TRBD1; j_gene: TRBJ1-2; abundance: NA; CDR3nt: TGTGCCAGCAGCCAAGAGTTCGGGACAGGGAGCTATGGCTACACCTTC; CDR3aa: CASSQEFGTGSYGYTF
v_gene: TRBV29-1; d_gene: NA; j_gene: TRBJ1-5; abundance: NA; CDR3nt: TGCAGCGTTGGACAGGATTATCAGCCCCAGCATTTT; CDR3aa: CSVGQDYQPQHF
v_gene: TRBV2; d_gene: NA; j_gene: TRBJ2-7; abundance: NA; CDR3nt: TGTGCCAGCAAGGAGGGAAGGGTTCTTTCCTACGAGCAGTACTTC; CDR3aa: CASKEGRVLSYEQYF
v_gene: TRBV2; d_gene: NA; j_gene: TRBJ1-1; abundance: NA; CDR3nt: TGTGCCAGCAGCTTACGACAGGTTGGGAGCCTAAGGACTGAAGCTTTCTTT; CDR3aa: CASSLRQVGSLRTEAFF
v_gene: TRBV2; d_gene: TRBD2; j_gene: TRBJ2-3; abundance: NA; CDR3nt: TGTGCCAGCAGTGAGGCGGGAGGAATGACAGATACGCAGTATTTT; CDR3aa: CASSEAGGMTDTQYF
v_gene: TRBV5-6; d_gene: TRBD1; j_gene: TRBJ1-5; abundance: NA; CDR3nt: TGTGCCAGCTCCAAAGACAGGGGCAATCAGCCCCAGCATTTT; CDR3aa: CASSKDRGNQPQHF
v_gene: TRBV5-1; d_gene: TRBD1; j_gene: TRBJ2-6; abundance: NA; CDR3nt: TGCGCCAGCAGCTACCGGGACAGGGTATCCTCTGGGGCCAACGTCCTGACTTTC; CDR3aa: CASSYRDRVSSGANVLTF
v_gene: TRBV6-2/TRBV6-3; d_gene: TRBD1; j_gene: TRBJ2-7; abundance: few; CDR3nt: TGTGCCAGCAGTGCTGACAGGGCCAAGGGGTCCTACGAGCAGTACTTC; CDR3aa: CASSADRAKGSYEQYF
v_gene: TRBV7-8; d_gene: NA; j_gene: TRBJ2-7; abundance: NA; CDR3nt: TGTGCCAGCAGCTTAGTTAGCCAGACCGAGCAGTACTTC; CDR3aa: CASSLVSQTEQYF
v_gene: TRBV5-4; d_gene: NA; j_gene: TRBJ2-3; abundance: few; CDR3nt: TGTGCCAGCAGCCCGGCATTGGCAGGGGCTCGAGATACGCAGTATTTT; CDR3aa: CASSPALAGARDTQYF
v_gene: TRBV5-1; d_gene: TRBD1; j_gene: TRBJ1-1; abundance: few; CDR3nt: TGCGCCAGCAGCTTGGGCGGGACAGGGATGACTGAAGCTTTCTTT; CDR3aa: CASSLGGTGMTEAFF